Listed here are 20 T cell receptor beta chains from one sample, sequenced in a study of circulating CD8 cells and anti-PD-1 response in melanoma. TCR libraries were prepared from approximately 15 ng of total RNA with the QIAseq Immune Repertoire TCR panel. TCRdb processed the reads anew with MiXCR; each CDR3 protein has one entry. The table records 200 to 300 distinct CDR3 sequences, around 9.5% of them present only once. Four subsets defined by PD-1 and/or TIGIT were sorted from live CD3+CD8+TCRalphabeta+ cells. The sample was CD8+ T cells from PBMCs, taken at baseline or after one month of anti-PD-1 therapy (not recorded which). These TCRs come from a human donor with melanoma.

This clonotype is termed large (0.1 to 1%). J is TRBJ2-7 and V is TRBV29-1, with D unresolved. The CDR3 is made up of 14 amino acids. V lost 8 bases to trimming and J lost 0 bases, with 17 bases between them. Germline loops: CDR1 SQVTM, CDR2 ANQGSEA. The CDR3 is CSLRAGPSSYEQYF. DNA for the CDR3: TGCAGCCTCCGGGCTGGGCCTAGCTCCTACGAGCAGTACTTC.

The chain employs TRBV28 and TRBJ1-4; 7 bases match TRBD1. Germline V gene lookup returns CDR1 MDHEN and CDR2 SYDVKM. The CDR3 length is 15 residues. V shed 8 bases and J 2 bases; nucleotides not matched to a gene: 8. The CDR3 is CASGRGGATNEKLFF. Here the CDR3 DNA reads TGTGCCAGCGGCCGAGGGGGCGCCACTAATGAAAAACTGTTTTTT.

This clonotype was detected a few times. DNA for the CDR3: TGTGCCAGCAGCAAGCCGAAAGGGCCCACCCAAGACACCGGGGAGCTGTTTTTT. Its protein product is CASSKPKGPTQDTGELFF. The V gene is TRBV21-1, the J gene TRBJ2-2; the DNA was not compared with TRBD2, the D call given in the table. TRBV21-1 is described as a pseudogene. The CDR3 length is 18 residues.

The rearrangement uses TRBV19 and TRBJ2-1; D may correspond to TRBD1 or TRBD2 (5 bases each). CDR3 length equals 12 residues. Germline lookup yields CDR1 LNHDA and CDR2 SQIVND (reference sequence). V lost 9 bases, J lost 4 bases, and 10 bases lay in between. The CDR3 loop is CASGDGYNEQFF. The DNA of the CDR3 is TGTGCCAGCGGGGACGGTTACAATGAGCAGTTCTTC.

Sample share makes this clonotype medium-sized. The chain couples TRBV10-3 to TRBJ2-1; 8 nucleotides agree with TRBD2. The germline V gene has CDR1 ENHRY and CDR2 SYGVKD. Trimming cost V 2 bases and J 4 bases; bases outside gene matches: 7. This CDR3 contains 16 residues. The CDR3 nucleotides read TGTGCCATCAGTGAGGAAACGGGGGGGCCGTACAATGAGCAGTTCTTC. It is translated as CAISEETGGPYNEQFF.

The chain recombines TRBV7-2 with TRBJ1-2; 7 bases are shared with TRBD1. V shed 4 bases and J 4 bases; nucleotides not matched to a gene: 9. The CDR3 consists of 15 residues. Per germline, CDR1 SGHTA and CDR2 FQGNSA. The CDR3 nucleotides are TGTGCCAGCAGCTACGGGACAGCTTCTAGCTATGGCTACACCTTC. Protein product: CASSYGTASSYGYTF.

By share, this clonotype ranks as large. This rearrangement joins TRBV30 to TRBJ2-7, with D uncertain. The CDR3 is made up of 13 amino acids. Germline-derived CDR1 and CDR2 are GTSNPN and SVGIG (reference sequence). Trimming removed 0 bases at V and 6 bases at J, with 12 bases between. The DNA for the CDR3 is TGTGCCTGGAGTGTGGGCGTAGCTTCCGAGCAGTACTTC. Residues: CAWSVGVASEQYF.

The chain carries TRBV2 and TRBJ2-7; 10 bases are shared with TRBD2. V lost 8 bases and J lost 3; bases outside the gene matches: 10. This CDR3 is 15 amino acids long. Germline V CDR1 and CDR2: SNHLY, FYNNEI. CDR3 DNA: TGTGCCAGCGGTAAATGGACTAGCGGTGACTACGAGCAGTACTTC. Protein sequence: CASGKWTSGDYEQYF.

This clonotype occurred a few times. The gene calls are TRBV7-6 and TRBJ2-5, with a possible D match to TRBD2 (5 bases). The CDR3 is 15 residues long. Germline V CDR1 and CDR2: SGHVS, FNYEAQ. The ends were cut back, 0 bases at V and 4 bases at J, with 12 bases in the middle. The DNA of the CDR3 is TGTGCCAGCAGCTTAGCGCGGGTTCCGGTAGAGACCCAGTACTTC. Its protein is CASSLARVPVETQYF.

This clonotype was detected a few times. The rearrangement links TRBV4-1 to TRBJ2-3, with D unresolved. Trimming left V 3 bases short and J 2 bases short, with 9 bases between. The CDR3 covers 14 residues. In germline, CDR1 is MGHRA, CDR2 YSYEKL. CDR3 sequence reads: CASSQEEVTDTQYF. CDR3 coding DNA: TGCGCCAGCAGCCAGGAAGAGGTCACAGATACGCAGTATTTT.

This clonotype is judged large. V usage is TRBV27 and J usage is TRBJ1-2; 8 bases fit TRBD1. The germline CDR1 and CDR2 sequences are MNHEY and SMNVEV (reference sequence). The CDR3 totals 14 residues. V shed 3 bases and J 2 bases; nucleotides not matched to a gene: 2. DNA for the CDR3: TGTGCCAGCAGTTTGGACAGGGCCAACTATGGCTACACCTTC. This encodes CASSLDRANYGYTF.

This clonotype qualifies as medium-sized. This chain connects TRBV28 to TRBJ2-1, with 8 positions matching TRBD2. Germline loops: CDR1 MDHEN, CDR2 SYDVKM. The CDR3 runs 15 residues. V was pared by 5 bases and J by 4 bases, with 7 bases of the junction left unmatched. CDR3 protein: CASSISGGAYNEQFF. Written as DNA, the CDR3 is TGTGCCAGCAGTATCAGCGGGGGCGCTTACAATGAGCAGTTCTTC.

This clonotype is labeled as large. The J gene is TRBJ2-1, the V gene TRBV28; TRBD2 matches 14 bases. This CDR3 contains 15 residues. Trimming at V came to 6 bases and at J to 9 bases, leaving 7 bases not matched to a gene. The V gene's germline CDR1 is MDHEN and CDR2 SYDVKM. The CDR3 spells CASRPTSGGASEQFF. The CDR3 bases are TGTGCCAGCAGGCCGACTAGCGGGGGGGCCTCTGAGCAGTTCTTC.

This clonotype is labeled medium-sized. The chain links TRBV15 to TRBJ2-2; 9 bases map to TRBD1. CDR3 length: 18 residues. Unmatched junction bases numbered 14, after V lost 3 bases and J lost 6 bases. The germline CDR1 and CDR2 sequences are LNHNV and YYDKDF (reference sequence). This chain's CDR3 is CATSSYFPGQGNPGELFF. The CDR3 nucleotides read TGTGCCACCAGCAGTTACTTTCCGGGACAGGGAAATCCCGGGGAGCTGTTTTTT.

Within the sample, this clonotype is large. The chain has TRBV10-3 and TRBJ2-7, with a weak D call TRBD1 (6 bases). Trimming took 2 bases from V and 2 from J, leaving 22 bases between them. The germline V gene has CDR1 ENHRY and CDR2 SYGVKD. CDR3 size: 18 residues. CDR3 in amino acids: CAISENSDHREPTYEQYF. The CDR3 DNA reads TGTGCCATCAGTGAGAATTCGGACCACAGGGAGCCTACCTACGAGCAGTACTTC.

This clonotype has a handful of counts. A read error may be the cause here, since a much bigger clone is one base away. This chain joins TRBV28 and TRBJ2-5; 7 nucleotides line up with TRBD2. Germline CDR1 MDHEN, CDR2 SYDVKM. The CDR3 spans 15 residues. Trimming removed 8 bases from V and 7 bases from J; junction bases left unmatched: 16. CDR3 loop: CASLPGEGRLRTQYF. CDR3 coding DNA: TGTGCCAGCCTACCCGGGGAGGGGCGCTTAAGGACCCAGTACTTC.

A word on this clonotype: Since a much larger clone is just one base distant, this may be a read error. The chain carries TRBV19 and TRBJ2-1, with D perhaps matching TRBD2 (5 bases). The CDR3 loop spans 11 amino acids. From germline, CDR1 is LNHDA and CDR2 SQIVND (reference sequence). The CDR3 sequence is CASSISGEQLF. CDR3 nucleotide sequence: TGTGCCAGTAGTATAAGCGGTGAGCAGCTCTTC.

This clonotype rates as large (0.1 to 1%). The chain combines TRBV29-1 with TRBJ2-7; D is possibly TRBD1 (5 bases). The CDR3 contains 12 residues. The V and J ends lost 2 bases and 7 bases respectively, with 12 bases between them. CDR1 is SQVTM and CDR2 is ANQGSEA in the germline V gene. This CDR3 is CSVESQGGEQYF. The CDR3 coding sequence is TGCAGCGTTGAATCGCAGGGTGGTGAGCAGTACTTC.

In its sample, this clonotype was seen a few times. This rearrangement joins TRBV28 to TRBJ1-1; D unresolved. V lost 6 bases and J lost 8, with 13 bases in between. The CDR3 has 12 amino acids. Germline V gives CDR1 MDHEN, CDR2 SYDVKM. In DNA form, the CDR3 reads TGTGCCAGCAGGGCCGACCTCCTCGAAGCTTTCTTT. As protein: CASRADLLEAFF.

This chain uses TRBV2 with TRBJ2-1; 10 bases align to TRBD1. After removal of 6 bases from V and 6 bases from J, the junction contained 5 bases not matched to a gene. The CDR3 covers 14 residues. Germline loops: CDR1 SNHLY, CDR2 FYNNEI. The CDR3 loop reads CASRADRGPNEQFF. The CDR3 region has the DNA TGTGCCAGCAGGGCTGACAGGGGGCCCAATGAGCAGTTCTTC.